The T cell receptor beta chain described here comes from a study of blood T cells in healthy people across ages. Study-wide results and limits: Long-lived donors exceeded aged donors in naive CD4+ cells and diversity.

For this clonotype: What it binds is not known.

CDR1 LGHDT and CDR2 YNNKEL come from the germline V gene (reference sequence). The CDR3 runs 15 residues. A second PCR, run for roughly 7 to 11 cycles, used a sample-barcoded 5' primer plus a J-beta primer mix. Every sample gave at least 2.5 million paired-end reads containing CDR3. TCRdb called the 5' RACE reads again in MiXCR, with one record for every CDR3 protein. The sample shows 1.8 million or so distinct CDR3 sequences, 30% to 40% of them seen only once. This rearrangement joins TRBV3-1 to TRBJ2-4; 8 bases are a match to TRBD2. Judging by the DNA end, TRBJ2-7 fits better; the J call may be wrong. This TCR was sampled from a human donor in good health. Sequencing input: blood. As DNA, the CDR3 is TGTGCCAGCAGCCCTTGGAGCGGGGGTGGCTACGAGCAGTACTTC. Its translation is CASSPWSGGGYEQYF.